Below, one T cell receptor beta chain is given with its context. Antigen unknown. This specimen comes from a study of cytomegalovirus exposure and HLA in healthy donors. Study findings and constraints: A later analysis, which compared TCR beta chains of equal frequency, found the HLA-associated ones more clonally expanded.

PCR used 60 Vbeta primers and 13 Jbeta primers. The method was immunoSEQ multiplex PCR; TCRdb's version includes in-frame clones alone and lacks a portion of them. Seen here are approximately 110,000 clones, about 81% observed once, and the top ten hold less than 1.1%. The sequencing input was PBMCs. The clonotype was recovered from a woman aged 25 to 39 in good health and CMV-seronegative.

The CDR3 nucleotides are TGTGCCATCAGTTGGACAGGGGGTACTAACTATGGCTACACCTTC. Its protein is CAISWTGGTNYGYTF. The V call is TRBV10-3, the J call TRBJ1-2; TRBD1 aligns across 10 bases. The length of the CDR3 is 15 residues. CDR1 is ENHRY and CDR2 is SYGVKD in the germline V gene. Trimming took 5 bases from V and 0 from J; bases not matched to a gene: 3.